This T cell receptor beta chain was profiled in a study of OX40 agonist ivuxolimab in advanced cancers. Study-wide findings and caveats: Normalized T-cell clonal expansion was also low in some nonresponders.

Method: immunoSEQ multiplex PCR; TCRdb's copy keeps in-frame clones and lacks some. The sample has more than 65,000 clones, over 75% seen once. Details on this clone: Its antigen remains unknown.

With V trimmed by 6 bases and J by 5 bases, 10 bases remained unmatched. Germline V CDR1 and CDR2: MNHEY, SMNVEV (reference sequence). This CDR3 has 15 amino acids. Sample: CD4+ or CD8+ T cells sorted from blood, taken in a trial of the OX40 agonist ivuxolimab. This chain joins TRBV27 and TRBJ2-7, with TRBD1 identical over 10 bases. The sequence was collected from an adult with an advanced solid tumor such as melanoma, head and neck, liver or kidney cancer. The CDR3 region has the DNA TGTGCCAGCAGCTTTCTCGGGACAGGGGTTCACGAGCAGTACTTC. This sequence encodes CASSFLGTGVHEQYF.